Presented here are 12 T cell receptor beta chains from one specimen sequenced in a study of blood T cell repertoires in COVID-19. The repertoire was sequenced with immunoSEQ multiplex PCR; TCRdb's copy has only in-frame clones and lacks some. The table has 140,000 or so clones, 80% to 85% seen once. The source material was peripheral blood. Every receptor here comes from a human donor in a cohort sampled during active COVID-19.

The chain recombines TRBV7-9 with TRBJ2-4, with 7 bases aligning to TRBD1. Germline trimming cut 5 bases from V and 8 bases from J; bases unmatched to any gene: 15. Per the germline V gene, CDR1 is SEHNR and CDR2 is FQNEAQ (reference sequence). The length of the CDR3 is 16 residues. The CDR3 coding sequence is TGTGCCAGCAGCAATCGACTGGCAGGGGGAACAGACATTCAGTACTTC. Amino acids: CASSNRLAGGTDIQYF.

This chain connects TRBV9 to TRBJ2-7; 7 bases are shared with TRBD2. There are 14 residues in the CDR3. The V and J ends lost 3 bases and 3 bases, in that order; junction bases with no gene match: 6. Germline CDR1 reads SGDLS; CDR2 reads YYNGEE. The CDR3 loop is CASSAAWTSYEQYF. The CDR3 region has the DNA TGTGCCAGCAGCGCGGCGTGGACTAGCTACGAGCAGTACTTC.

J is TRBJ1-6 and V is TRBV5-1; D ambiguous. Germline V gives CDR1 SGHRS, CDR2 YFSETQ. Trimming removed 4 bases at V and 8 bases at J, with 10 bases between. The CDR3 runs 13 residues. The CDR3 DNA follows: TGCGCCAGCAGCCTCAAGGCGGATTCACCCCTCCACTTT. This sequence encodes CASSLKADSPLHF.

This sequence joins TRBV3-1 (or the pseudogene TRBV3-2) and TRBJ2-5; TRBD1 matches 9 bases. The CDR3 is 15 amino acids. V trimming: 6 bases; J trimming: 6 bases; junction bases outside the gene matches: 11. CDR1 and CDR2 (germline): LGHDT, YNNKEL (reference sequence). The CDR3: CASRGDRDIRKTQYF. CDR3 DNA: TGTGCCAGCAGGGGGGACAGGGACATCAGGAAGACCCAGTACTTC.

This chain uses TRBV5-6 with TRBJ1-2, with unresolved D. Trimming cost V 4 bases and J 0 bases, with 13 bases left between them. CDR1 is SGHDT and CDR2 is YYEEEE in the germline V gene. The CDR3 runs to 15 residues. The CDR3 protein is CASSPGMESNYGYTF. For the CDR3, the DNA is TGTGCCAGCAGCCCGGGAATGGAGTCTAACTATGGCTACACCTTC.

The genes are TRBV19 and TRBJ1-4; no reliable D call. Looked up from germline, CDR1 is LNHDA and CDR2 is SQIVND (reference sequence). Trimming pared 5 bases from V and 8 bases from J, leaving 15 bases between. The length of the CDR3 is 14 residues. This CDR3 is CASSEFSKEEKLFF. The DNA for the CDR3 is TGTGCCAGTAGTGAATTCAGTAAGGAGGAAAAACTGTTTTTT.

The rearrangement uses TRBV27 and TRBJ1-5; D remains ambiguous. Trimming removed 4 bases from V and 7 bases from J, with 8 bases in between. The CDR3 is 12 residues long. Germline assignment: CDR1 MNHEY and CDR2 SMNVEV (reference sequence). The CDR3, as DNA: TGTGCCAGCAGTTCCGGGAAACAGCCCCAGCATTTT. This translates into CASSSGKQPQHF.

The CDR3: CASSTGTGDFF. The CDR3 bases are TGTGCCAGCAGCACCGGGACAGGGGATTTCTTT. V is TRBV28 and J is TRBJ1-1, with TRBD1 matching 10 bases. The germline V gene has CDR1 MDHEN and CDR2 SYDVKM. The CDR3 extends over 11 amino acids. V shed 6 bases, J shed 13 bases, and the junction held 5 bases outside the gene matches.

The chain is built from TRBV20-1 and TRBJ2-7, with D unclear. The CDR3 is 11 residues long. Germline V gives CDR1 DFQATT, CDR2 SNEGSKA (reference sequence). V lost 3 bases and J lost 7, with 10 bases in between. In DNA form, the CDR3 reads TGCAGTGCTAGGGCAAACCAAGAGCAGTACTTC. This codes for CSARANQEQYF.

This clone was observed a handful of times. The chain joins TRBV5-1 to TRBJ2-2, with 7 bases matching TRBD1. There are 15 residues in the CDR3. Germline V gives CDR1 SGHRS, CDR2 YFSETQ. The V gene end was trimmed by 4 bases and the J gene end by 2 bases; junction bases not matched to a gene: 5. Here the CDR3 DNA reads TGCGCCAGCAGCCCCCGGACAGGAAACACCGGGGAGCTGTTTTTT. Its protein is CASSPRTGNTGELFF.

V gene TRBV19 combines with J gene TRBJ1-6; 7 bases are shared with TRBD1. The CDR3 is made up of 15 amino acids. V shed 9 bases and J 0 bases; nucleotides not matched to a gene: 5. The V gene's germline CDR1 is LNHDA and CDR2 SQIVND (reference sequence). The CDR3 is CASTTGSSYNSPLHF. The CDR3 DNA sequence: TGTGCCAGCACGACAGGGAGCTCCTATAATTCACCCCTCCACTTT. The whole variable domain, filled in from reference TRBV19 and TRBJ1-6, reads DGGITQSPKYLFRKEGQNVTLSCEQNLNHDAMYWYRQDPGQGLRLIYYSQIVNDFQKGDIAEGYSVSREKKESFPLTVTSAQKNPTAFYLCASTTGSSYNSPLHFGNGTRLTVT.

V and J are TRBV2 and TRBJ1-2; D is perhaps TRBD1 (6 bases). The CDR3 contains 15 residues. Germline lookup yields CDR1 SNHLY and CDR2 FYNNEI. Trimming shortened V by 4 bases and J by 2 bases, and 14 bases separated the two germline ends. The CDR3 is CASSGGAGVNYGYTF. The CDR3 DNA is TGTGCCAGCAGTGGAGGGGCAGGGGTCAACTATGGCTACACCTTC.